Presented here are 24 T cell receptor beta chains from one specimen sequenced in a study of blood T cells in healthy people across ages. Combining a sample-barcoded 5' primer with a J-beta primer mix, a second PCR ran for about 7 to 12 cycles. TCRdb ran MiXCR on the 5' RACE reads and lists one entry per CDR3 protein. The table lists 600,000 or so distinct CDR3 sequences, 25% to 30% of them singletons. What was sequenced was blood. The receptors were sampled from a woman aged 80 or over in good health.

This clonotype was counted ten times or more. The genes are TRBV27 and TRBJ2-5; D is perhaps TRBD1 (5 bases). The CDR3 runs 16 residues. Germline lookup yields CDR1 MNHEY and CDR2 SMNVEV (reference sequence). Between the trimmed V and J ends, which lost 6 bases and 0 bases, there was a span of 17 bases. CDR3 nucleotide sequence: TGTGCCAGCAGGGAGCAGGGCGCTATGTACCAAGAGACCCAGTACTTC. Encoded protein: CASREQGAMYQETQYF.

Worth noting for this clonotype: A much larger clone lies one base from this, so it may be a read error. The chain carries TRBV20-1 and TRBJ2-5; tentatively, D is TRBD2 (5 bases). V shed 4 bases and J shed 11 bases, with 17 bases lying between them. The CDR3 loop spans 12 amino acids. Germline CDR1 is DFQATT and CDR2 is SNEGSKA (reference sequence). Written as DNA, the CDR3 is TGCAGTGCTAACGACTATTACAATGAGCAGTACTTC. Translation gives CSANDYYNEQYF.

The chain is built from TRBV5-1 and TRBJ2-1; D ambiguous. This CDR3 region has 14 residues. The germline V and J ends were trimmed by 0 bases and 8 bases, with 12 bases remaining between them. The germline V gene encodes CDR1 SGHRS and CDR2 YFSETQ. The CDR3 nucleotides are TGCGCCAGCAGCTTGGGGCTATCCGTAGATGAGCAGTTCTTC. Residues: CASSLGLSVDEQFF.

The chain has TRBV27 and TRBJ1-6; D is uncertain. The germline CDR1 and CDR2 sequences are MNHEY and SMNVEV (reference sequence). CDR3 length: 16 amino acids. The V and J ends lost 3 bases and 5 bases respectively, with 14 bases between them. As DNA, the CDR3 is TGTGCCAGCAGTTTGTCCGCGACACGCAATAATTCACCCCTCCACTTT. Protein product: CASSLSATRNNSPLHF.

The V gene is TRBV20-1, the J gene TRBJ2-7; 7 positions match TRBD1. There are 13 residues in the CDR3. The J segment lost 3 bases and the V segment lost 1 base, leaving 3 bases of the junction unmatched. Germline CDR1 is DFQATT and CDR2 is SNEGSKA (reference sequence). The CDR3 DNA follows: TGCAGTGCTAGAGGAGACAGGGTCTACGAGCAGTACTTC. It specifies CSARGDRVYEQYF.

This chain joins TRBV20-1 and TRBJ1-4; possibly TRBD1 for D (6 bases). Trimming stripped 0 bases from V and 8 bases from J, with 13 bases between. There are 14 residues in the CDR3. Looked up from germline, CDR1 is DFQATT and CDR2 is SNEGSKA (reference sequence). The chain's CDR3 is CSARETGAGEKLFF. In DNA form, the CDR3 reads TGCAGTGCTAGAGAAACGGGGGCGGGAGAAAAACTGTTTTTT.

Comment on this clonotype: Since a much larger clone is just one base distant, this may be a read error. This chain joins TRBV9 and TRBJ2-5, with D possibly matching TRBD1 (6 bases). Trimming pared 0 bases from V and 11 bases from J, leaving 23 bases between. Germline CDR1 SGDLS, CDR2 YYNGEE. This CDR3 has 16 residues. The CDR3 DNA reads TGTGCCAGCAGCGTAGCTGTGGGGGCGAGGGACAATGAGCAGTACTTC. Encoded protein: CASSVAVGARDNEQYF. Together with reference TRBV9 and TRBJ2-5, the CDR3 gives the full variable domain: DSGVTQTPKHLITATGQRVTLRCSPRSGDLSVYWYQQSLDQGLQFLIQYYNGEERAKGNILERFSAQQFPDLHSELNLSSLELGDSALYFCASSVAVGARDNEQYFGPGTRLLVL.

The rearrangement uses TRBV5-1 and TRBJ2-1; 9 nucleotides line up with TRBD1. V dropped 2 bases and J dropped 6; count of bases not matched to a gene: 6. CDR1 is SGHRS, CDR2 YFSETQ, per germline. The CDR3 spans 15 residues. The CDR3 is CASSLGTGRANEQFF. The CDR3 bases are TGCGCCAGCAGCTTAGGGACAGGGAGAGCCAATGAGCAGTTCTTC.

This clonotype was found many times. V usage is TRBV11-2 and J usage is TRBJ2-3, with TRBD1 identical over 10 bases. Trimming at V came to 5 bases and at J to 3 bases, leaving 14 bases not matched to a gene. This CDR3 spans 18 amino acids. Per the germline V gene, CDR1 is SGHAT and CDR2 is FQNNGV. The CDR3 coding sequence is TGTGCCAGCAGCCCCCGAGTAACTGCGGGACAGGGGACAGATACGCAGTATTTT. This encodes CASSPRVTAGQGTDTQYF.

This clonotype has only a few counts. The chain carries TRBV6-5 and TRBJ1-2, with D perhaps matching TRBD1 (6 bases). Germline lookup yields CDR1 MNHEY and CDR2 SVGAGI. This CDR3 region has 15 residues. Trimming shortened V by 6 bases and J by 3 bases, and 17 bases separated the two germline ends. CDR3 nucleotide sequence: TGTGCCAGCAGCCTAGGACAGCCGGTCGACTATGGCTACACCTTC. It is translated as CASSLGQPVDYGYTF.

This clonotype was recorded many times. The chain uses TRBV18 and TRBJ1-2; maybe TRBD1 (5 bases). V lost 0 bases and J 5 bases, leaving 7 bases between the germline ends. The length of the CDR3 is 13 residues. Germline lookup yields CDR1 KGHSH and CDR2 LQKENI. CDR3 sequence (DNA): TGTGCCAGCTCACCACCCGGGACGTATGGCTACACCTTC. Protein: CASSPPGTYGYTF. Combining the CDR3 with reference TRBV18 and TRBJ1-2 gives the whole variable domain NAGVMQNPRHLVRRRGQEARLRCSPMKGHSHVYWYRQLPEEGLKFMVYLQKENIIDESGMPKERFSAEFPKEGPSILRIQQVVRGDSAAYFCASSPPGTYGYTFGSGTRLTVV.

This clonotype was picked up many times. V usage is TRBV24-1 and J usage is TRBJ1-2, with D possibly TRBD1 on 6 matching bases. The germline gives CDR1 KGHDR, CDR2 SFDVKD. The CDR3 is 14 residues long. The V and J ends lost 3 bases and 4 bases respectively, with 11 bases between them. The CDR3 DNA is TGTGCCACCAGTGATGGTACAGGGTTCTATGGCTACACCTTC. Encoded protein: CATSDGTGFYGYTF.

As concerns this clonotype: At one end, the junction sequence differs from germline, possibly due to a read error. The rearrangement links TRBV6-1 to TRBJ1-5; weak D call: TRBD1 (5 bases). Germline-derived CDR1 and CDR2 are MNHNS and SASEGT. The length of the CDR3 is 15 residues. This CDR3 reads CAGSERQGNNQPQHF. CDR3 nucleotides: TGTGCCGGCAGTGAGAGGCAGGGAAATAATCAGCCCCAGCATTTT.

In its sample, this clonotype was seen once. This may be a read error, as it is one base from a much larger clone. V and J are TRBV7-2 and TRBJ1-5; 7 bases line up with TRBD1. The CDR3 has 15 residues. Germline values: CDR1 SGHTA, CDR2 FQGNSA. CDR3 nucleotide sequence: TGTGCCAGCAGCTTAGTGGGACAGAGCAATCGGCCCCAGCATTTT. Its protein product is CASSLVGQSNRPQHF. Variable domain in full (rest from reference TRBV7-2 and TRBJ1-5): GAGVSQSPSNKVTEKGKDVELRCDPISGHTALYWYRQSLGQGLEFLIYFQGNSAPDKSGLPSDRFSAERTGGSVSTLTIQRTQQEDSAVYLCASSLVGQSNRPQHFGDGTRLSIL.

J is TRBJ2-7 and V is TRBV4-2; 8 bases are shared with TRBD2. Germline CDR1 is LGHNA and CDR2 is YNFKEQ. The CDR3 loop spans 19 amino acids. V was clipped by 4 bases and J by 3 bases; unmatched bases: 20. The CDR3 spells CASSLRSKGVAGLDYEQYF. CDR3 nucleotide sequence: TGTGCCAGCAGCCTACGGTCGAAGGGGGTAGCGGGGTTGGACTACGAGCAGTACTTC.

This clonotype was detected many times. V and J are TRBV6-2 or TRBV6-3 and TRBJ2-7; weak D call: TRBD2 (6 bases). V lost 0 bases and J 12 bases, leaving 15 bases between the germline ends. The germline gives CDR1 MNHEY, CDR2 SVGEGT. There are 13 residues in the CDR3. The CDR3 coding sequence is TGTGCCAGCAGTTACTCGGGTCGCGGGGAGGCGTACTTC. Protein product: CASSYSGRGEAYF.

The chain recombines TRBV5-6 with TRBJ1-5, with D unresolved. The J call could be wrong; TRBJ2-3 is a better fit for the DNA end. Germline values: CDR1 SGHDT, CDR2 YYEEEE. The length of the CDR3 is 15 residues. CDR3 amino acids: CASSLTEYSNQPQYF. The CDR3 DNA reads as TGTGCCAGCAGCTTGACAGAGTATAGCAATCAGCCCCAGTATTTT.

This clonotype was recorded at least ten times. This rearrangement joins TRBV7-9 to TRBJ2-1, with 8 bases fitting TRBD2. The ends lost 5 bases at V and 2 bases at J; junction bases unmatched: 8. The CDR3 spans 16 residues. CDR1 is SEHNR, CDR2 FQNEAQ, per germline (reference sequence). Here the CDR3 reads CASSADSGVPYNEQFF. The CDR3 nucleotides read TGTGCCAGCAGCGCCGATAGCGGGGTTCCCTACAATGAGCAGTTCTTC. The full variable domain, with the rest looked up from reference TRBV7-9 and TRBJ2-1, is DTGVSQNPRHKITKRGQNVTFRCDPISEHNRLYWYRQTLGQGPEFLTYFQNEAQLEKSRLLSDRFSAERPKGSFSTLEIQRTEQGDSAMYLCASSADSGVPYNEQFFGPGTRLTVL.

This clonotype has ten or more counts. CDR3 DNA: TGTGCCAGCAGCTTCCGGGTCCAAGAGACCCAGTACTTC. Translation gives CASSFRVQETQYF. The chain employs TRBV7-9 and TRBJ2-5, with D unresolved. The CDR3 has 13 residues. CDR1 and CDR2 from the germline V gene are SEHNR and FQNEAQ (reference sequence). V lost 3 bases and J 1 base, leaving 6 bases between the germline ends.

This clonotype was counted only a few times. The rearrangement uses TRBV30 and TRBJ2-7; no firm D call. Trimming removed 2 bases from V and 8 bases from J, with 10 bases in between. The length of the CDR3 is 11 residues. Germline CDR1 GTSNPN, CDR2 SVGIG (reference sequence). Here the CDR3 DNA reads TGTGCCTGGAGTCCTGATTCGAAGCAGTACTTC. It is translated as CAWSPDSKQYF.

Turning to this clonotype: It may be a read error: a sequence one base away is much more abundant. CDR3 amino acids: CASSLNRGGNSPRHF. CDR3 coding DNA: TGTGCCAGCAGCTTAAACAGGGGCGGGAATTCACCCCGCCACTTT. The chain has TRBV7-9 and TRBJ1-6; 7 bases match TRBD1. Germline V gene lookup returns CDR1 SEHNR and CDR2 FQNEAQ (reference sequence). The CDR3 is 15 residues long.

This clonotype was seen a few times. The CDR3 sequence: CASSSKGDRGHGYTF. The CDR3 DNA reads TGTGCCAGCAGCTCCAAGGGGGACAGGGGCCATGGCTACACCTTC. The V call is TRBV5-4, the J call TRBJ1-2; 10 bases align to TRBD1. V trimming: 3 bases; J trimming: 6 bases; junction bases outside the gene matches: 8. The V gene's germline CDR1 is SGHNT and CDR2 YYREEE (reference sequence). This CDR3 has 15 amino acids.

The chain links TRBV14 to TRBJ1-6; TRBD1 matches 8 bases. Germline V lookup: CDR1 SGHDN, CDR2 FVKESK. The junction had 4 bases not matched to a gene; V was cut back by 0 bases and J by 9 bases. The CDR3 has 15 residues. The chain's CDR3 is CASSQDRTGRSPLHF. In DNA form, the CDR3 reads TGTGCCAGCAGCCAAGATCGGACAGGGCGTTCACCCCTCCACTTT.

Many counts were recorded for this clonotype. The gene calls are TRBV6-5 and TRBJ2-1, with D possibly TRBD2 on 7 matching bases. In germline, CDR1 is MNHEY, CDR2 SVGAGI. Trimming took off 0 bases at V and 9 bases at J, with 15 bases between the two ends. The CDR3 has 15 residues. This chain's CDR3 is CASSYSRGASFEQFF. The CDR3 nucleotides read TGTGCCAGCAGTTACTCTCGGGGGGCATCGTTTGAGCAGTTCTTC.